This paragraph reports one T cell receptor beta chain. The target antigen is unknown. TCRdb called the 5' RACE reads again in MiXCR, with one record for every CDR3 protein. The table lists roughly 340,000 distinct CDR3 sequences, approximately 15% of them singletons, with 20% to 25% in the top ten. The data were taken from a study of T-cell memory formation after mild COVID-19. Findings and limits, study-wide: CD8+ contracting clones occupied EMRA, while CD4+ ones occupied mainly CM and EM.

Looked up from germline, CDR1 is SEHNR and CDR2 is FQNEAQ (reference sequence). V was trimmed by 5 bases and J by 5 bases, leaving 6 bases between them. The CDR3 spans 12 residues. The genes are TRBV7-9 and TRBJ2-2, with no clear D. Input material: PBMCs or a T cell subset sorted from them (not recorded which). This clonotype was obtained from a young man who had mild COVID-19 (a few samples of this study predate the infection). Cell type and time point are not known. CDR3 protein: CASSGRTGELFF. The CDR3 DNA reads TGTGCCAGCAGCGGAAGGACCGGGGAGCTGTTTTTT.